These 19 T cell receptor beta chains were sequenced from one sample in a study of blood T cell repertoires in COVID-19. TCRdb keeps only in-frame clones here, not all; method: immunoSEQ multiplex PCR. The table lists more than 80,000 clones, less than 75% of them singletons. Sequenced material: peripheral blood. The origin of the receptors is a woman in her fifties or sixties in a cohort sampled during active or convalescent COVID-19.

This clone has just one count. The rearrangement links TRBV11-2 to TRBJ1-1; perhaps TRBD1 as D (6 bases). The V end lost 1 base, the J end lost 4 bases, and 13 bases lay between the germline ends. This CDR3 is built from 15 residues. Germline values: CDR1 SGHAT, CDR2 FQNNGV. CDR3 loop: CASSLVGATRTEAFF. For the CDR3, the DNA is TGTGCCAGCAGCTTAGTGGGGGCCACTCGCACTGAAGCTTTCTTT.

The chain has TRBV27 and TRBJ2-7, with 9 bases fitting TRBD1. The CDR3 runs 15 residues. J was trimmed by 2 bases and V by 6 bases; bases with no gene match: 8. Per germline, CDR1 MNHEY and CDR2 SMNVEV (reference sequence). The CDR3 DNA reads TGTGCCAGCAGATTAACAGGGGGCAAGACCTACGAGCAGTACTTC. Translated: CASRLTGGKTYEQYF.

CDR3 nucleotide sequence: TGCGCCAGCAGCAGGACAGTAGGCTTGACCGGGGAGCTGTTTTTT. Translation: CASSRTVGLTGELFF. The chain uses TRBV5-1 and TRBJ2-2; a possible D gene is TRBD1 (6 bases). Trimming pared 4 bases from V and 5 bases from J, leaving 15 bases between. Germline CDR1 SGHRS, CDR2 YFSETQ. This CDR3 comprises 15 residues. Full variable domain (outside the CDR3, taken from reference TRBV5-1 and TRBJ2-2): KAGVTQTPRYLIKTRGQQVTLSCSPISGHRSVSWYQQTPGQGLQFLFEYFSETQRNKGNFPGRFSGRQFSNSRSEMNVSTLELGDSALYLCASSRTVGLTGELFFGEGSRLTVL.

The gene calls are TRBV10-3 and TRBJ2-3; tentative D call: TRBD2 (5 bases). The germline V gene encodes CDR1 ENHRY and CDR2 SYGVKD. V was pared by 11 bases and J by 4 bases, with 13 bases between. The CDR3 has 12 amino acids. The CDR3 DNA reads TGTGCCGCCCCCTGGAGGCCAGATACGCAGTATTTT. Protein: CAAPWRPDTQYF.

The V call is TRBV9, the J call TRBJ2-1; TRBD2 matches at 9 bases. The CDR3 loop spans 15 amino acids. Germline V gene sequence: CDR1 SGDLS, CDR2 YYNGEE. V was pared by 3 bases and J by 9 bases, with 10 bases of the junction left unmatched. The CDR3, as DNA: TGTGCCAGCAGCGCTGCGGGGGGGCGCTTTCCTGAGCAGTTCTTC. It yields the protein CASSAAGGRFPEQFF.

V is TRBV19 and J is TRBJ1-4; TRBD1 agrees at 9 bases. This CDR3 is built from 16 residues. J lost 1 base, V lost 5 bases, and 5 bases had no gene match. Germline V CDR1 and CDR2: LNHDA, SQIVND (reference sequence). CDR3 sequence reads: CASSDRGFVTNEKLFF. In DNA, the CDR3 is TGTGCCAGTAGTGACAGGGGGTTTGTAACTAATGAAAAACTGTTTTTT.

J is TRBJ2-3 and V is TRBV6-6, with 7 bases that match TRBD2. Germline V CDR1 and CDR2: MNHNY, SVGAGI (reference sequence). The CDR3 runs to 15 residues. The V segment lost 8 bases and the J segment 2 bases; nucleotides outside the gene matches: 10. CDR3 DNA: TGTGCCAGCGTGGGGGGGATCAAACTCACAGATACGCAGTATTTT. Protein product: CASVGGIKLTDTQYF.

The CDR3, as DNA: TGTGCCAGCAGTTACTCGAGGGGAGGCACTGAAGCTTTCTTT. It specifies CASSYSRGGTEAFF. The chain recombines TRBV6-2 or TRBV6-3 with TRBJ1-1, with D possibly being TRBD1 (5 bases). Trimming removed 0 bases from V and 4 bases from J, with 9 bases in between. Germline V gene data show CDR1 as MNHEY and CDR2 as SVGEGT. The CDR3 length is 14 residues.

V usage is TRBV2 and J usage is TRBJ2-5, with 7 nucleotides matching TRBD2. The V gene end was trimmed by 3 bases and the J gene end by 4 bases; junction bases not matched to a gene: 8. The CDR3 covers 15 residues. CDR1 and CDR2 from the germline V gene are SNHLY and FYNNEI. The CDR3 loop is CASSEGLWMGETQYF. In nucleotides, the CDR3 is TGTGCCAGCAGTGAGGGACTATGGATGGGAGAGACCCAGTACTTC.

V is TRBV6-6 and J is TRBJ1-5, with D possibly matching TRBD1 (6 bases). Germline loops: CDR1 MNHNY, CDR2 SVGAGI (reference sequence). V was clipped by 2 bases and J by 6 bases, with 14 bases between them. The CDR3 is 15 amino acids. The CDR3 sequence is CASSYEAGAGQPQHF. CDR3 in DNA: TGTGCCAGCAGTTACGAGGCAGGGGCGGGTCAGCCCCAGCATTTT.

The J gene is TRBJ1-6, the V gene TRBV9; 8 nucleotides agree with TRBD1. V was pared by 3 bases and J by 8 bases, with 4 bases of the junction left unmatched. The germline V gene encodes CDR1 SGDLS and CDR2 YYNGEE. The CDR3 spans 14 residues. CDR3 DNA sequence: TGTGCCAGCAGCGGGACAGGGAGTCATTCACCCCTCCACTTT. This codes for CASSGTGSHSPLHF.

This clone appeared once. CDR3 bases: TGTGCCAGCAGCTCCGTAGGGGGTGGTAATGAGCAGTTCTTC. Translation gives CASSSVGGGNEQFF. The chain employs TRBV7-9 and TRBJ2-1; D is possibly TRBD1 (6 bases). The germline V gene has CDR1 SEHNR and CDR2 FQNEAQ (reference sequence). Trimming removed 4 bases from V and 7 bases from J, with 14 bases in between. This CDR3 has 14 residues.

The gene calls are TRBV20-1 and TRBJ2-1, with D tentatively TRBD2 (5 bases). The CDR3 has 14 residues. Germline assignment: CDR1 DFQATT and CDR2 SNEGSKA (reference sequence). With 3 bases removed from V and 0 bases from J, the gap between germline ends came to 9 bases. The CDR3 DNA sequence: TGCAGTGCTAGTTTCCGGGACTCCTACAATGAGCAGTTCTTC. This codes for CSASFRDSYNEQFF.

Only one count was recorded for this clone. The chain employs TRBV20-1 and TRBJ1-5; D may be TRBD1 (5 bases). CDR1 and CDR2 (germline): DFQATT, SNEGSKA (reference sequence). There are 11 residues in the CDR3. V was pared by 4 bases and J by 4 bases, with 5 bases between. The CDR3 DNA sequence: TGCAGTGCTACAGGGAATCAGCCCCAGCATTTT. This encodes CSATGNQPQHF.

The V and J genes are TRBV5-6 and TRBJ2-7, with D perhaps matching TRBD1 (5 bases). This CDR3 contains 14 residues. V gave up 4 bases and J gave up 4 bases, with 15 bases separating them. Germline CDR1 reads SGHDT; CDR2 reads YYEEEE. CDR3 nucleotide sequence: TGTGCCAGCAGCCGAGCAGGGATCGGGTACGAGCAGTACTTC. This codes for CASSRAGIGYEQYF.

The chain joins TRBV6-5 to TRBJ1-1, with TRBD1 matching 11 bases. V dropped 2 bases and J dropped 7; count of bases not matched to a gene: 6. Germline V gives CDR1 MNHEY, CDR2 SVGAGI. The CDR3 totals 15 residues. CDR3 coding DNA: TGTGCCAGCAGTTACCCGGGACAGGGGGGCGGTGAAGCTTTCTTT. Amino acids: CASSYPGQGGGEAFF.

This chain connects TRBV4-2 to TRBJ2-7, with 7 bases fitting TRBD1. In germline, CDR1 is LGHNA, CDR2 YNFKEQ. V shed 2 bases, J shed 3 bases, and the junction held 10 bases outside the gene matches. This CDR3 region has 16 residues. CDR3 in amino acids: CASSQMFETGNYEQYF. The CDR3 DNA reads TGTGCCAGCAGCCAAATGTTCGAGACAGGGAACTACGAGCAGTACTTC.

The chain has TRBV7-2 and TRBJ1-5; unclear D gene. Germline V gene sequence: CDR1 SGHTA, CDR2 FQGNSA. V lost 1 base and J lost 4, with 11 bases in between. The length of the CDR3 is 15 residues. In DNA, the CDR3 is TGTGCCAGCAGCTTAGGTTCTATTTGGAATCAGCCCCAGCATTTT. It is translated as CASSLGSIWNQPQHF.

This sequence joins TRBV19 and TRBJ2-7; a possible D gene is TRBD1 (6 bases). CDR3 size: 14 residues. Trimming left V 5 bases short and J 1 base short, with 12 bases between. In germline, CDR1 is LNHDA, CDR2 SQIVND (reference sequence). This CDR3 is CASSHGTLSYEQYF. The DNA of the CDR3 is TGTGCCAGTAGTCACGGGACACTTTCCTACGAGCAGTACTTC. The full variable domain, its missing parts supplied by reference TRBV19 and TRBJ2-7, is DGGITQSPKYLFRKEGQNVTLSCEQNLNHDAMYWYRQDPGQGLRLIYYSQIVNDFQKGDIAEGYSVSREKKESFPLTVTSAQKNPTAFYLCASSHGTLSYEQYFGPGTRLTVT.